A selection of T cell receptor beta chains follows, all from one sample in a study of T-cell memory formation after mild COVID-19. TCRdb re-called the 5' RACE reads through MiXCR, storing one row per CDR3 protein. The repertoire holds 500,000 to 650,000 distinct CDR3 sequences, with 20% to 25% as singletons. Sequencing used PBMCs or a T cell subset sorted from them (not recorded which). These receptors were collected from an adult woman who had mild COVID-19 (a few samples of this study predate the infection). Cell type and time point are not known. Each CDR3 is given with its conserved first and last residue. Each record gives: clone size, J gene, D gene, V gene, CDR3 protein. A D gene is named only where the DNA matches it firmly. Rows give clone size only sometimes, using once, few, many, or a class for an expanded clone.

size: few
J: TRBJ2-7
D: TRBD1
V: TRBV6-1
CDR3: CASSSGQGLYEQYF

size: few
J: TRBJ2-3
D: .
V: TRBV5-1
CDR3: CASSLGKSTDTQYF

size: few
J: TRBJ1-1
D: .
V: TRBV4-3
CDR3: CASSQGPARGSTEAFF

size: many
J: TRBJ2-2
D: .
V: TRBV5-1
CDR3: CASSLALGTGELFF

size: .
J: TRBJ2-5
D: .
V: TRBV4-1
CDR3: CASSTQGGEETQYF

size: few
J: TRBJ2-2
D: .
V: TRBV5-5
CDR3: CASSLRGTAGELFF

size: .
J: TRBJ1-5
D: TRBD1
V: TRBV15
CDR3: CATSRGGQGHQPQHF

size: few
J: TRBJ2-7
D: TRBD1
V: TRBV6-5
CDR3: CASSYSRGKYEQYF

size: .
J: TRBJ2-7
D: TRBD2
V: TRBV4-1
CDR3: CASSLVLAGESSYEQYF

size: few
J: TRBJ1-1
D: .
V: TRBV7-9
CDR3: CASRRGYTEAFF

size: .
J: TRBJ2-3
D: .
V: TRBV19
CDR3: CASSIGGGTDTQYF

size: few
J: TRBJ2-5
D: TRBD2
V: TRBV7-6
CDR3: CASSPTIASGRETQYF

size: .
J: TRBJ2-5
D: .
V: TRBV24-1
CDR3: CATSVQGGETQYF